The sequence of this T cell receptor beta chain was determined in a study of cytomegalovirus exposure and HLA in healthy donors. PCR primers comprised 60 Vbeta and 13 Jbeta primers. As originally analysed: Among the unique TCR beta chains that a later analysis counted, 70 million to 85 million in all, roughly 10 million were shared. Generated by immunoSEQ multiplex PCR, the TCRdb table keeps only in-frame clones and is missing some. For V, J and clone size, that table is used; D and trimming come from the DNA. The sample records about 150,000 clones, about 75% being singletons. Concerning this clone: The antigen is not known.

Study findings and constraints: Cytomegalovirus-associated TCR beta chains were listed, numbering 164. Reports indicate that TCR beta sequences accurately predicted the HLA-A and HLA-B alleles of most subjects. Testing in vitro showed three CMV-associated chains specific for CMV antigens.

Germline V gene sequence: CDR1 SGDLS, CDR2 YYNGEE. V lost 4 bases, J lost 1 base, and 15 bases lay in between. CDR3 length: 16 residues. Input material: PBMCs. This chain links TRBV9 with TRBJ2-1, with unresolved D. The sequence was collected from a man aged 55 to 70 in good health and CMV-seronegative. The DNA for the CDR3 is TGTGCCAGCAGCCCCCCTCCCAAGGAGTCCTACAATGAGCAGTTCTTC. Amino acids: CASSPPPKESYNEQFF.